The present T cell receptor beta chain was sequenced within a study of T cell responses to AZD1222 COVID-19 vaccine. Study-level results: Only 6 or 7 AZD1222 recipients tested seropositive at baseline. Among vaccine-associated CD4 TCRs, coverage spanned spike, with dominance at 160-218 and 743-854. Spike-specific TCR breadth and depth both grew after two AZD1222 doses.

Researchers grouped second doses given at about 4 or about 12 weeks into one pool. Of note for this clone: The antigen remains unidentified.

Assay: immunoSEQ multiplex PCR; the TCRdb copy retains only in-frame clones and omits some. There are approximately 200,000 clones in the sample; approximately 90% occur only once, and about 3.5% lies in the top ten. V dropped 3 bases and J dropped 6 bases, with 9 bases sitting between them. This CDR3 comprises 12 residues. Source: peripheral blood, taken 28 days after the second AZD1222 dose. The clonotype originates from an adult who received the AZD1222 COVID-19 vaccine. This rearrangement joins TRBV12-3 or TRBV12-4 to TRBJ2-7; D gene ambiguous. DNA of the CDR3: TGTGCCAGCAGTTTCGCCGCGGCCGAGCAGTACTTC. Translated, it gives CASSFAAAEQYF.